The clone carrying this T cell receptor beta chain was picked up one time. The CDR3 has 14 amino acids. V was shortened by 6 bases and J by 2 bases, with 13 bases between the two germline ends. Germline V lookup: CDR1 SGHAT, CDR2 FQNNGV. TCRB transcripts that were expressed got sequenced, as all of the isolated RNA had been reverse transcribed. Libraries were prepared by immunoSEQ multiplex PCR; TCRdb keeps only in-frame clonotypes and omits some of them. The table lists 200,000 to 300,000 clones, 68% of them singletons, with about 0.05% in the top ten. This sample was taken from a study of beta chain features in type 1 diabetes. Per donor, one heparinised blood draw averaged about 110 mL.

This clonotype was sampled from a man aged 25-40 years in good health. Sequenced material: naive CD4+ T cells from blood. V and J are TRBV11-2 and TRBJ1-2; perhaps TRBD1 as D (5 bases). CDR3 region: CASRRGTGNYGYTF. CDR3 nucleotides: TGTGCCAGCAGACGTGGAACAGGAAACTATGGCTACACCTTC.